This T cell receptor beta chain emerged from a study of identifying expanded T cells in peripheral blood (dated 2019 in TCRdb). For context, the study as a whole: Separate aliquots of the same genomic DNA pool were sequenced to produce technical replicates, and four replicates were compared in pairs.

Study-level results and caveats: Variance in clone template counts between roughly two-week samples significantly increased with total template count across all healthy donors. The binomial model flagged approximately 1.1 differentially abundant clones between technical replicates but approximately 15 over around two weeks and under 25 over roughly 4 weeks. It was expected by the authors that biological variance in healthy repertoires might increase further over much longer intervals, such as months to years. Both the number of clones called differentially abundant and the false-positive rate were significantly reduced by the beta-binomial model across all healthy-donor time intervals.

The immunoSEQ Assay, which uses bias-controlled multiplex PCR amplification of genomic DNA, was used to profile TCRbeta CDR3 regions. Processing in the source paper ran as follows. The absolute abundance of each unique TCRbeta CDR3 region was quantified after sequences were collapsed and filtered. Two models were used to test differential abundance: a binomial model (Fisher-equivalent) and a beta-binomial model that adds time-dependent variance fitted from healthy donors. Clones with fewer than 5 combined templates were removed, and a clone was called differentially abundant if the clone's Benjamini-Hochberg FDR was below 0.01. The form v = (b*log(k)+a)^2 was used to model beta-binomial variance as a function of total template count across the two samples. TCRdb obtained this table from immuneACCESS and retained in-frame rearrangements with V and J assigned. These tables miss some clones; where compared with another copy, unresolved V genes account for less than half of the shortfall, and the remainder is unexplained. V and J calls and clone size are copied from that table; D and trimming were computed from the DNA. For this sample there are roughly 100,000 clones; roughly 90% appear just once. Of the sample, about 4% falls within the top ten clones.

Notes on this clone: Its antigen has not been determined. Nothing much larger sits one base from this clone, and base qualities are not available.

CDR1 and CDR2 are read off the germline V gene as SGDLS and YYNGEE. The CDR3 covers 15 residues, taking in both the cysteine and the phenylalanine. CDR3 DNA is the only sequence kept; it has 45 bases, read in frame from the first base. V and J are truncated by 0 bases and 4 bases respectively, leaving an intervening sequence of 13 bases. No immune events, such as infections, were documented for the healthy donors during the collection period. Blood repertoires from healthy donors were used as a training cohort for calibrating time-dependent variance in a beta-binomial model of differential abundance of T-cell clones. There were some 10 healthy donors in the training cohort, of whom 3 were female and 7 were male. Donor ages ranged from 29 to 64 years, with an average of about 44 years. Whole blood from each healthy donor was obtained from a commercial supplier and was collected at three time points about 15 days apart. For immunosequencing, genomic DNA was extracted from unsorted whole blood.

Sequencing was done on a sample of blood. The TCR was taken from a person aged 18 to 75 in good health. This chain joins TRBV9 to TRBJ1-2; no D gene call is confident. The DNA sequence is given as TGTGCCAGCAGCGTAGGGGCGGAGAGCCTCTATGGCTACACCTTC. This codes for CASSVGAESLYGYTF.